One and the same sample provided the 4 T cell receptor beta chains below, sequenced in a study of CD8 T cell repertoires and HIV-1 epitope variants. Antigens of these TCRs are unknown. The table came from immunoSEQ multiplex PCR; TCRdb's copy has only in-frame clones and leaves some out. In the table there are about 4,700 clones, roughly three fifths of which are singletons. Sequencing was done on a sample of cultured CD8+ T cells derived from PBMCs. The receptor source for this set is a male donor with HIV.

The gene calls are TRBV11-2 and TRBJ2-3; D possibly corresponds to TRBD2 (6 bases). Trimming cost V 5 bases and J 2 bases, with 14 bases left between them. The CDR3 is made up of 15 amino acids. Per the germline V gene, CDR1 is SGHAT and CDR2 is FQNNGV. CDR3 loop: CASSRIRDSTDTQYF. The CDR3, as DNA: TGTGCCAGCAGCCGAATTCGGGACTCCACAGATACGCAGTATTTT.

This chain joins TRBV7-8 and TRBJ2-3, with 9 bases matching TRBD2. Trimming removed 0 bases from V and 5 bases from J; junction bases left unmatched: 0. CDR1 is SGHVS and CDR2 is FQNEAQ in the germline V gene. This CDR3 comprises 14 residues. The CDR3 DNA follows: TGTGCCAGCAGCTTAGCGACTAGCGGAGATACGCAGTATTTT. It yields the protein CASSLATSGDTQYF.

The chain employs TRBV6-5 and TRBJ2-2, with D unclear. The CDR3 has 12 residues. Trimming shortened V by 6 bases and J by 4 bases, and 6 bases separated the two germline ends. CDR1 MNHEY and CDR2 SVGAGI come from the germline V gene. In DNA, the CDR3 is TGTGCCAGCAGATGGGGCACCGGGGAGCTGTTTTTT. Its protein product is CASRWGTGELFF.

V gene TRBV6-5 combines with J gene TRBJ2-1; D not resolved. The CDR3 covers 12 residues. V lost 6 bases, J lost 2 bases, and 5 bases lay in between. Germline values: CDR1 MNHEY, CDR2 SVGAGI. CDR3 residues: CASSRPYNEQFF. The DNA for the CDR3 is TGTGCCAGCAGCCGACCCTACAATGAGCAGTTCTTC.